The next 3 T cell receptor beta chains were all read from a single sample in a study of shared T cell receptors in the human thymus. The table came from immunoSEQ multiplex PCR; TCRdb's copy has only in-frame clones and leaves some out. The sample carries hundreds of thousands of clones, roughly 74% recorded once. The same sample was also used in a study of human thymus T cells.

Sequencing was done on a sample of thymocytes. The receptors shown here come from a boy under two years old with a congenital heart defect.

The genes are TRBV25-1 and TRBJ2-5; unclear D gene. The CDR3 runs to 13 residues. Per the germline V gene, CDR1 is MGHDK and CDR2 is SYGVNS. V gave up 5 bases and J gave up 0 bases, with 7 bases separating them. CDR3 bases: TGTGCCAGCAGTTTTCAGTACCAAGAGACCCAGTACTTC. Translated, it gives CASSFQYQETQYF. The variable domain in full, with the rest retrieved from reference TRBV25-1 and TRBJ2-5, is EADIYQTPRYLVIGTGKKITLECSQTMGHDKMYWYQQDPGMELHLIHYSYGVNSTEKGDLSSESTVSRIRTEHFPLTLESARPSHTSQYLCASSFQYQETQYFGPGTRLLVL.

V and J are TRBV27 and TRBJ1-4; D unresolved. The length of the CDR3 is 14 residues. V was clipped by 3 bases and J by 4 bases, with 9 bases between them. Germline CDR1 MNHEY, CDR2 SMNVEV (reference sequence). CDR3 protein: CASSFGPFNEKLFF. The CDR3 bases are TGTGCCAGCAGTTTTGGCCCGTTTAATGAAAAACTGTTTTTT.

The rearrangement joins TRBV4-2 to TRBJ2-5; TRBD2 aligns across 9 bases. The CDR3 is 15 amino acids. Germline V gives CDR1 LGHNA, CDR2 YNFKEQ. Germline trimming cut 4 bases from V and 4 bases from J; bases unmatched to any gene: 7. The CDR3 DNA follows: TGTGCCAGCAGCCCGACGGCGGGAGGGCTAGAGACCCAGTACTTC. It translates to CASSPTAGGLETQYF.